This is a list of T cell receptor beta chains from one sample in a study of OX40 agonist ivuxolimab in advanced cancers. Here immunoSEQ multiplex PCR was the method, and the copy in TCRdb shows in-frame clones only, minus some. The sample lists some 70,000 clones; 80% to 90% were seen once. The sample was CD4+ or CD8+ T cells sorted from blood, taken in a trial of the OX40 agonist ivuxolimab. Source of these receptors: an adult with an advanced solid tumor such as melanoma, head and neck, liver or kidney cancer. CDR3s leave out the opening cysteine and the closing phenylalanine or tryptophan. Rows give clone size only sometimes, using once, few, many, or a class for an expanded clone.

J gene: TRBJ2-7; clone size: .; V gene: TRBV10-2; CDR3 protein: ASSEQGYEQY
J gene: TRBJ2-5; clone size: few; V gene: TRBV4-2; CDR3 protein: ASSQPTSSETQY
J gene: TRBJ1-1; clone size: .; V gene: TRBV5-6; CDR3 protein: ASTLFTGRPEAF
J gene: TRBJ1-2; clone size: .; V gene: TRBV4-2; CDR3 protein: ASSQDGLDRYNYGYT
J gene: TRBJ1-1; clone size: once; V gene: TRBV6-6; CDR3 protein: ASRSHLNTEAF
J gene: TRBJ1-1; clone size: .; V gene: TRBV7-6; CDR3 protein: ASRGSREAF
J gene: TRBJ1-1; clone size: .; V gene: TRBV6-5; CDR3 protein: ASSQDGRNTEAF
J gene: TRBJ2-3; clone size: .; V gene: TRBV28; CDR3 protein: ASNEAHPTDTQY
J gene: TRBJ1-3; clone size: few; V gene: TRBV9; CDR3 protein: ASSAQTGTGSNTIY
J gene: TRBJ2-3; clone size: .; V gene: TRBV18; CDR3 protein: ASSPGGDTQY
J gene: TRBJ1-2; clone size: .; V gene: TRBV27; CDR3 protein: ASRLAPGTVYGYT
J gene: TRBJ1-1; clone size: once; V gene: TRBV11-1; CDR3 protein: ASRGGQWGLNTEAF
J gene: TRBJ1-5; clone size: once; V gene: TRBV19; CDR3 protein: ASSIGEQINQPQH
J gene: TRBJ1-1; clone size: .; V gene: TRBV6-4; CDR3 protein: ASSSGPNTEAF
J gene: TRBJ1-3; clone size: .; V gene: TRBV4-1; CDR3 protein: ASSQPREAISGNTIY
J gene: TRBJ2-5; clone size: .; V gene: TRBV10-3; CDR3 protein: AIRGGPSKTQY
J gene: TRBJ2-3; clone size: .; V gene: TRBV7-2; CDR3 protein: ASSPRQGEHITDTQY
J gene: TRBJ1-2; clone size: .; V gene: TRBV30; CDR3 protein: AWSVYGEKDGYT
J gene: TRBJ1-6; clone size: once; V gene: TRBV18; CDR3 protein: ASSPSTGGISPLH
J gene: TRBJ2-7; clone size: .; V gene: TRBV9; CDR3 protein: ASSVDVSYSYEQY
J gene: TRBJ1-2; clone size: .; V gene: TRBV4-1; CDR3 protein: ASSQPPDWGSGAGGYT
J gene: TRBJ2-4; clone size: .; V gene: TRBV7-2; CDR3 protein: ASSLAVREHPLNIQY
J gene: TRBJ2-1; clone size: few; V gene: TRBV6-5; CDR3 protein: ASSYSGPSYNEQF
J gene: TRBJ2-1; clone size: .; V gene: TRBV9; CDR3 protein: ASSGPMVNEQF
J gene: TRBJ2-7; clone size: .; V gene: TRBV6-5; CDR3 protein: ASIGRPSYEQY
J gene: TRBJ1-5; clone size: .; V gene: TRBV4-1; CDR3 protein: ASSPGTASTHSNQPQH
J gene: TRBJ1-2; clone size: .; V gene: TRBV6-5; CDR3 protein: ASSYSDGGKGYT
J gene: TRBJ2-3; clone size: .; V gene: TRBV7-9; CDR3 protein: ASSLLTGPDTQY
J gene: TRBJ2-5; clone size: .; V gene: TRBV27; CDR3 protein: ASRSGLAGFQETQY
J gene: TRBJ2-7; clone size: .; V gene: TRBV4-2; CDR3 protein: ASSQEGTSSGYEQY
J gene: TRBJ1-1; clone size: .; V gene: TRBV7-2; CDR3 protein: ASSPRQGVTEAF
J gene: TRBJ1-5; clone size: .; V gene: TRBV15; CDR3 protein: ATSRDKGYNQPQH
J gene: TRBJ2-7; clone size: .; V gene: TRBV7-2; CDR3 protein: ASSLDLQGGYEQY
J gene: TRBJ1-5; clone size: .; V gene: TRBV18; CDR3 protein: ASSPQGSQPQH
J gene: TRBJ1-6; clone size: .; V gene: TRBV9; CDR3 protein: ASSVVDGSPLH
J gene: TRBJ2-5; clone size: .; V gene: TRBV10-3; CDR3 protein: AISEGGTETQY
J gene: TRBJ1-6; clone size: .; V gene: TRBV6-5; CDR3 protein: ASSYGQQNSPLH
J gene: TRBJ1-1; clone size: .; V gene: TRBV11-2; CDR3 protein: ASSLEAGSNTEAF
J gene: TRBJ1-4; clone size: .; V gene: TRBV13; CDR3 protein: ASSLIGAGTNEKLF
J gene: TRBJ1-2; clone size: once; V gene: TRBV18; CDR3 protein: ASSPLKSLYGYT
J gene: TRBJ1-2; clone size: .; V gene: TRBV19; CDR3 protein: ASSARTGYT
J gene: TRBJ1-5; clone size: .; V gene: TRBV19; CDR3 protein: ASSRQGRYSNQPQH
J gene: TRBJ1-2; clone size: .; V gene: TRBV7-2; CDR3 protein: ASSLFQAGGTYGYT
J gene: TRBJ2-6; clone size: .; V gene: TRBV19; CDR3 protein: ASSIAGLGANVLT
J gene: TRBJ1-1; clone size: .; V gene: TRBV6-1; CDR3 protein: ASSELEGVGAF
J gene: TRBJ1-4; clone size: few; V gene: TRBV7-9; CDR3 protein: ASSYAATNEKLF
J gene: TRBJ2-7; clone size: .; V gene: TRBV6-5; CDR3 protein: ATRDSSYEQY
J gene: TRBJ2-7; clone size: .; V gene: TRBV7-3; CDR3 protein: ASSLNKGYEQY
J gene: TRBJ1-2; clone size: .; V gene: TRBV30; CDR3 protein: AWSAGAGGTYGYT
J gene: TRBJ2-1; clone size: once; V gene: TRBV27; CDR3 protein: ASSTSHEQF
J gene: TRBJ2-2; clone size: .; V gene: TRBV18; CDR3 protein: ASSGQANTGELF